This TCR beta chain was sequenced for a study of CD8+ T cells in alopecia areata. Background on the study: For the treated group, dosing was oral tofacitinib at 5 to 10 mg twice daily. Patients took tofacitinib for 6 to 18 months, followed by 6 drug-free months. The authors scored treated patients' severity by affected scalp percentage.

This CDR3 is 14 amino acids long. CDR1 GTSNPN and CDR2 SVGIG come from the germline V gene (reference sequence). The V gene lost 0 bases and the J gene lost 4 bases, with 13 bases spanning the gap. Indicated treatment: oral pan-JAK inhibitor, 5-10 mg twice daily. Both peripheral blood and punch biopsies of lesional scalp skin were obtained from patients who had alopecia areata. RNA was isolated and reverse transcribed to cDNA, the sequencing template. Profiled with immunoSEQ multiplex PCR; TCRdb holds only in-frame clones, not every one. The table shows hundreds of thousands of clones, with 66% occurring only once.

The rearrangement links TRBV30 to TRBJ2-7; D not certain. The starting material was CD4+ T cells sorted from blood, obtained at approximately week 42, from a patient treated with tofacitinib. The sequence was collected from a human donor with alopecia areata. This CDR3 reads CAWSVVTFGYEQYF. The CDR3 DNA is TGTGCCTGGAGTGTAGTGACCTTCGGGTACGAGCAGTACTTC.